One and the same sample provided the 13 T cell receptor beta chains below, sequenced in a study of T cells in localized non-small cell lung cancer. Generated by immunoSEQ multiplex PCR, the TCRdb table keeps only in-frame clones and is missing some. The sample consists of roughly 6,000 clones, 84% of them appearing once. The source material was peripheral blood mononuclear cells, sampled before any cancer treatment. These receptors came from a female donor older than 55 with stage II lung adenocarcinoma.

CDR3 region: CASSRMGSGNTIYF. In DNA form, the CDR3 reads TGTGCCAGTAGTAGAATGGGCTCTGGAAACACCATATATTTT. The chain has TRBV19 and TRBJ1-3; D remains unclear. CDR3 size: 14 residues. Germline V gene data show CDR1 as LNHDA and CDR2 as SQIVND (reference sequence). Trimming took 4 bases from V and 0 from J, leaving 7 bases between them.

This chain connects TRBV19 to TRBJ1-2, with TRBD1 matching over 8 bases. This CDR3 has 16 amino acids. The junction had 12 bases not matched to a gene; V was cut back by 5 bases and J by 4 bases. Germline V CDR1 and CDR2: LNHDA, SQIVND (reference sequence). CDR3 protein: CASSSATGQAGYGYTF. Written as DNA, the CDR3 is TGTGCCAGTAGTTCAGCCACGGGACAGGCGGGCTATGGCTACACCTTC.

The V call is TRBV4-1, the J call TRBJ2-1; 7 bases are a match to TRBD2. J lost 9 bases, V lost 0 bases, and 2 bases had no gene match. The CDR3 spans 13 residues. Germline V gene lookup returns CDR1 MGHRA and CDR2 YSYEKL. CDR3 region: CASSQEGGGEQFF. CDR3 DNA sequence: TGCGCCAGCAGCCAAGAGGGGGGGGGTGAGCAGTTCTTC.

V usage is TRBV10-2 and J usage is TRBJ1-6, with unresolved D. This CDR3 comprises 16 residues. Germline loops: CDR1 WSHSY, CDR2 SAAADI. V gave up 7 bases and J gave up 0 bases, with 13 bases separating them. CDR3: CASKSGSHSYNSPLHF. The CDR3 DNA reads as TGCGCCAGCAAGAGTGGCAGTCACTCCTATAATTCACCCCTCCACTTT.

The chain uses TRBV7-9 and TRBJ2-1; the D gene is possibly TRBD2 (7 bases). Germline V CDR1 and CDR2: SEHNR, FQNEAQ (reference sequence). This CDR3 spans 11 amino acids. Trimming removed 4 bases at V and 10 bases at J, with 8 bases between. The CDR3 bases are TGTGCCAGCAGCTCGGGGGGCGAGCAGTTCTTC. It yields the protein CASSSGGEQFF. Based on the CDR3 plus reference TRBV7-9 and TRBJ2-1, the full variable domain is DTGVSQNPRHKITKRGQNVTFRCDPISEHNRLYWYRQTLGQGPEFLTYFQNEAQLEKSRLLSDRFSAERPKGSFSTLEIQRTEQGDSAMYLCASSSGGEQFFGPGTRLTVL.

The chain joins TRBV7-6 to TRBJ1-3; D remains ambiguous. This CDR3 has 15 amino acids. CDR1 and CDR2 (germline): SGHVS, FNYEAQ. Trimming took 5 bases from V and 4 from J, leaving 15 bases between them. In nucleotides, the CDR3 is TGTGCCAGCAGCCGACTCCAAGGAGGGGGAAACACCATATATTTT. It encodes CASSRLQGGGNTIYF.

The chain recombines TRBV14 with TRBJ2-3, with 12 bases identical to TRBD2. CDR1 SGHDN and CDR2 FVKESK come from the germline V gene. The CDR3 contains 17 residues. Losses at the gene ends were 5 bases for V and 2 bases for J; bases not matched to a gene: 8. CDR3 region: CASSVWTSGVVTDTQYF. CDR3 DNA: TGTGCCAGCAGCGTTTGGACTAGCGGGGTGGTCACAGATACGCAGTATTTT.

This clone was observed once. This rearrangement joins TRBV10-3 to TRBJ1-1; D remains ambiguous. CDR1 is ENHRY, CDR2 SYGVKD, per germline. The CDR3 extends over 14 amino acids. The ends were cut back, 0 bases at V and 4 bases at J, with 9 bases in the middle. The CDR3 DNA follows: TGTGCCATCAGTGAGTCTTCGGGCGTCACTGAAGCTTTCTTT. This sequence encodes CAISESSGVTEAFF.

The J gene is TRBJ1-2, the V gene TRBV6-5; 7 bases line up with TRBD1. In germline, CDR1 is MNHEY, CDR2 SVGAGI. Trimming cost V 10 bases and J 1 base; bases outside gene matches: 12. The CDR3 runs to 15 residues. The chain's CDR3 is CATRTGGTFNYGYTF. The CDR3 bases are TGTGCCACGAGGACAGGCGGGACTTTTAACTATGGCTACACCTTC.

The chain joins TRBV30 to TRBJ2-3; no clear D gene. This CDR3 comprises 13 residues. V was trimmed by 5 bases and J by 4 bases, leaving 13 bases between them. Germline CDR1 and CDR2: GTSNPN and SVGIG (reference sequence). CDR3 coding DNA: TGTGCCTGGTCACCGGGTCCTCCAGATACGCAGTATTTT. This codes for CAWSPGPPDTQYF.

The chain has TRBV15 and TRBJ2-1; D possibly corresponds to TRBD2 (7 bases). Trimming took 0 bases from V and 2 from J, leaving 8 bases between them. From germline, CDR1 is LNHNV and CDR2 YYDKDF (reference sequence). The CDR3 spans 15 residues. The CDR3 bases are TGTGCCACCAGCAGAGAGGGGGGGCCCTACAATGAGCAGTTCTTC. Its protein is CATSREGGPYNEQFF. Complete variable domain (other parts from reference TRBV15 and TRBJ2-1): DAMVIQNPRYQVTQFGKPVTLSCSQTLNHNVMYWYQQKSSQAPKLLFHYYDKDFNNEADTPDNFQSRRPNTSFCFLDIRSPGLGDTAMYLCATSREGGPYNEQFFGPGTRLTVL.

This chain joins TRBV28 and TRBJ2-2; 11 bases align to TRBD1. The germline gives CDR1 MDHEN, CDR2 SYDVKM. With 8 bases clipped from V and 6 bases from J, the junction kept 8 bases outside the gene matches. This CDR3 has 15 amino acids. CDR3 bases: TGTGCCAGCTCTGGGGGGACAGGGGGATCCGGGGAGCTGTTTTTT. It is translated as CASSGGTGGSGELFF.

The chain has TRBV30 and TRBJ1-5; D unresolved. The germline V and J ends were trimmed by 1 base and 5 bases, with 6 bases remaining between them. This CDR3 region has 12 residues. Per germline, CDR1 GTSNPN and CDR2 SVGIG (reference sequence). CDR3 DNA sequence: TGTGCCTGGAGTGCCCCCCATCAGCCCCAGCATTTT. Translating gives CAWSAPHQPQHF.